This TCR beta chain was sequenced for a study of blood T cells in healthy people across ages (dated by TCRdb to the mid-2010s). Some background on the complete study: In model experiments, roughly one uniquely barcoded TCR beta cDNA molecule per two T cells was captured by template switching. The study analyzed two additional independent replicas of 1 million unique cDNA reads from the same blood draw for two donors, one aged 18 to 29 and one aged 80 or older. The study measured age-related changes in TCR beta repertoire diversity using deep sequencing normalized with unique cDNA molecular identifiers. Four age groups were formed from the donors: young (average about 16 years), middle-aged (around 40), aged (under 70) and long-lived (around 82). To avoid experimental bias, donors of different ages were spread randomly across the sequencing lanes. Summary of the overall study and its limitations: Estimates of total diversity based on one million sequenced T cells were regarded as lower bounds and as underestimates. A strong correlation was found between observed TCR beta diversity and the percentage of naive T cells measured by flow cytometry. Compared with the aged group, more naive CD4+ T cells, fewer expanded clones and increased TCR diversity were shown by the long-lived group, suggesting age selection. As age increased, observed TCR beta diversity per million T cells dropped in a roughly linear way, and a significant reduction was already evident by age roughly 36. The CMV infection status of donors was not known, potentially confounding age-related changes in expanded clonotypes. Because profiling used bulk unsorted PBMCs, naive and antigen-experienced compartments could not be compared conclusively.

This clonotype was observed a single time. The antigen this receptor binds is unknown. Base-call qualities are not available, and no considerably larger clone is one nucleotide away. Receptors were amplified or captured by 5' RACE. Instrument on record: Illumina HiSeq 2500. The second PCR ran for about 6 to 11 cycles and used a J-beta primer mix along with a sample-barcoded 5' primer. Each TCR beta cDNA molecule received a unique molecular identifier from a template-switch 5' adaptor carrying 12 random nucleotides. Each sample yielded at least 3 million CDR3-containing paired-end reads. All of the RNA was converted into first-strand cDNA using the Mint cDNA synthesis kit, with a TRBC-specific oligonucleotide serving as the primer. Following uracil-DNA glycosylase treatment, all cDNA underwent a first 18-cycle PCR with the universal primers M1SS and BC2_uni_R. The authors processed their data as follows. Normalization of each sample was performed by random selection of 1 million high-quality reads, each carrying a distinct molecular identifier. Instead of being binned into consensus sequences, reads that shared molecular identifiers were thrown out. MiTCR, with a Q25 quality threshold and the strictest error-elimination algorithm, was used for CDR3 identification, clonotype clustering and error correction. Lower-bound total TCR beta diversity was estimated with a nonparametric unseen species model using Euler transformation. TCRdb trimmed the raw reads at Q25, called clones with MiXCR and kept productive beta chains. When rows share a CDR3 protein, they turn into one entry using the most common DNA and genes. What appears here as the V and J calls and clone size reflects TCRdb's work, not the paper's. The sample profile shows around 620,000 distinct CDR3 sequences; 27% of them were found once. 18% of the sample is held by the ten biggest clonotypes.

CDR1 LNHDA and CDR2 SQIVND were looked up in the germline V gene (reference sequence). Spanning cysteine to phenylalanine, the CDR3 consists of 15 amino acids. Only the CDR3 region is kept as DNA, spanning 45 bases read in frame from base 1. V is cut by 3 bases and J by 3 bases, and the space between the germline ends is 12 bases. The roughly 39 donors, aged roughly 6 to 95 years, were systemically healthy Caucasian individuals from Russia. Each donor gave approximately 10 milliliters of peripheral blood, collected into EDTA-treated Vacutainer tubes. Ficoll-Paque density-gradient centrifugation was used to isolate PBMCs, with at least 6 million obtained per sample. Trizol reagent was used to extract total RNA from PBMCs, with at least 5.5 micrograms per sample. For every donor, flow cytometry on a PBMC aliquot measured the percentage of naive CD45RAhigh/CD27high T cells.

The sequence derives from a woman in her 70s in good health. Sequenced material: blood. This sequence uses TRBV19 and TRBJ1-5; matching of 5 bases hints at TRBD1 as the D gene. The CDR3 region has the sequence CASSMWGGNNQPQHF. The sequenced DNA is TGTGCCAGTAGTATGTGGGGCGGGAACAATCAGCCCCAGCATTTT. Outside the CDR3, residues come from the reference TRBV19 and TRBJ1-5 proteins, so the full variable domain is: DGGITQSPKYLFRKEGQNVTLSCEQNLNHDAMYWYRQDPGQGLRLIYYSQIVNDFQKGDIAEGYSVSREKKESFPLTVTSAQKNPTAFYLCASSMWGGNNQPQHFGDGTRLSIL.